This TCR beta chain came from a study of cytomegalovirus exposure and HLA in healthy donors. V lost 2 bases and J 2 bases, leaving 14 bases between the germline ends. The CDR3 runs 16 residues. Germline assignment: CDR1 LNHDA and CDR2 SQIVND (reference sequence). A multiplex PCR was run with 60 Vbeta primers and 13 Jbeta primers. Some clones are missing from TCRdb's copy, which holds only in-frame ones; the method was immunoSEQ multiplex PCR. The sample records fewer than 200,000 clones, less than 90% being singletons. As to this clone: Its antigen is still unknown.

General study points: When analyzed later, the rates of TCR association showed variation by HLA locus, with DRB1 the most and HLA-C the fewest. An apparent linkage of common viral pathogens to several of the most significant clusters emerged in a later analysis. In vitro checks showed that a few CMV-associated chains really do target CMV antigens.

The TCR sequence derives from a woman between 45 and 60 years old in good health and CMV-seropositive. The chain couples TRBV19 to TRBJ2-3, with a possible D match to TRBD2 (6 bases). The sequencing input was PBMCs. CDR3 in DNA: TGTGCCAGTAGTATAACGGGGGTCCCGATCACAGATACGCAGTATTTT. Translation gives CASSITGVPITDTQYF.